This T cell receptor beta chain stems from a study of shared T cell receptors in the human thymus. The method was immunoSEQ multiplex PCR; TCRdb's version includes in-frame clones alone and lacks a portion of them. The sample has some 720,000 clones, more than 75% seen once. Separately, the same data were catalogued under a study of human thymus T cells. That work states: Donor material was obtained from healthy Finnish infants undergoing corrective surgery for congenital heart defects.

This clonotype was obtained from a boy under two years old with a congenital heart defect. Sequencing was done on a sample of thymocytes.

The CDR3 bases are TGTGCCAGTAGTATAGGGGCCCCCCAATCTCCTAGCGGGAGCAGCAGCGAGCAGTTCTTC. It translates to CASSIGAPQSPSGSSSEQFF. The chain uses TRBV19 and TRBJ2-1; 10 bases agree with TRBD2. Germline V gene lookup returns CDR1 LNHDA and CDR2 SQIVND (reference sequence). This CDR3 spans 20 amino acids. V lost 1 base, J lost 10 bases, and 22 bases stayed unmatched. The full variable domain, rest sourced from reference TRBV19 and TRBJ2-1, is DGGITQSPKYLFRKEGQNVTLSCEQNLNHDAMYWYRQDPGQGLRLIYYSQIVNDFQKGDIAEGYSVSREKKESFPLTVTSAQKNPTAFYLCASSIGAPQSPSGSSSEQFFGPGTRLTVL.